These 30 T cell receptor beta chains were all obtained from the same sample, sequenced in a study of T cell repertoires in cytomegalovirus infection. Their target antigens are unknown. TCRdb analysed the reads with MiXCR anew, one entry per CDR3 protein. The repertoire consists of about 700,000 distinct CDR3 sequences, with 30% to 35% occurring once and the leading ten covering approximately 18%. This material consisted of cultured PBMCs, taken from culture after CMV antigen stimulation. These receptors originate from a human donor in good health (CMV status not recorded). Some clones in this sample may be carry-over from other donors' samples.

This clonotype was seen more than once but under ten times. The chain combines TRBV7-9 with TRBJ2-1; TRBD2 matches at 11 bases. V shed 7 bases and J 0 bases; nucleotides not matched to a gene: 14. CDR3 size: 19 residues. Germline V gene sequence: CDR1 SEHNR, CDR2 FQNEAQ (reference sequence). This CDR3 reads CASIQRGTSGTSSYNEQFF. In DNA form, the CDR3 reads TGTGCCAGCATCCAGAGGGGGACTAGCGGTACGAGCTCCTACAATGAGCAGTTCTTC.

This chain uses TRBV19 with TRBJ2-7; 8 bases are shared with TRBD1. The J segment lost 0 bases and the V segment lost 4 bases, leaving 14 bases of the junction unmatched. CDR3 size: 18 residues. CDR1 and CDR2 from the germline V gene are LNHDA and SQIVND (reference sequence). The CDR3 DNA follows: TGTGCCAGTAGTAATTACGGGACAGGTGCGGGGAGCTCCTACGAGCAGTACTTC. Its translation is CASSNYGTGAGSSYEQYF.

This clonotype has ten or more counts. The J gene is TRBJ2-2, the V gene TRBV7-2; no reliable D call. The CDR3 is 15 residues long. Germline V gives CDR1 SGHTA, CDR2 FQGNSA. Trimming removed 3 bases at V and 0 bases at J, with 8 bases between. The CDR3 spells CASSLMASNTGELFF. The DNA of the CDR3 is TGTGCCAGCAGCTTGATGGCGTCGAACACCGGGGAGCTGTTTTTT.

The chain recombines TRBV7-2 with TRBJ1-3; 7 bases are a match to TRBD1. Germline V gives CDR1 SGHTA, CDR2 FQGNSA. CDR3 length: 12 amino acids. V lost 5 bases and J lost 8; bases outside the gene matches: 3. This chain's CDR3 is CASSQGGHTIYF. The CDR3 DNA follows: TGTGCCAGCAGCCAGGGGGGACACACCATATATTTT.

The genes are TRBV2 and TRBJ2-3; TRBD2 matches at 12 bases. Germline V gene sequence: CDR1 SNHLY, CDR2 FYNNEI. The CDR3 is 20 amino acids. The J segment lost 1 base and the V segment lost 5 bases, leaving 16 bases of the junction unmatched. CDR3 protein: CASSRRWGTSGGSGTDTQYF. The CDR3 region has the DNA TGTGCCAGCAGTAGGCGTTGGGGCACTAGCGGGGGGTCTGGCACAGATACGCAGTATTTT.

The gene calls are TRBV18 and TRBJ1-1; 7 bases map to TRBD1. With V trimmed by 6 bases and J by 4 bases, 8 bases remained unmatched. The CDR3 runs 14 residues. Germline V gene sequence: CDR1 KGHSH, CDR2 LQKENI. In nucleotides, the CDR3 is TGTGCCAGCTCTTCCTACAGGGGAGGCACTGAAGCTTTCTTT. This encodes CASSSYRGGTEAFF.

This clonotype showed up just a few times. V gene TRBV29-1 combines with J gene TRBJ1-1, with a possible D match to TRBD1 (6 bases). The CDR3 is 13 residues long. Trimming shortened V by 7 bases and J by 6 bases, and 18 bases separated the two germline ends. Germline V gene sequence: CDR1 SQVTM, CDR2 ANQGSEA. The CDR3 DNA reads TGCAGCGCCGTCCTTAGGGGGGGGGCTGAAGCTTTCTTT. Residues: CSAVLRGGAEAFF.

The J gene is TRBJ2-7, the V gene TRBV6-1, with D possibly matching TRBD1 (6 bases). Germline CDR1 is MNHNS and CDR2 is SASEGT. Deletions cut 6 bases from V and 0 bases from J, with 15 bases between. This CDR3 contains 15 residues. In DNA form, the CDR3 reads TGTGCCAGCAGCTTACAGGGCCCCTTCTCCTACGAGCAGTACTTC. It is translated as CASSLQGPFSYEQYF.

This clonotype occurred many times. The V call is TRBV12-3 or TRBV12-4, the J call TRBJ1-1; weak D call: TRBD1 (5 bases). The length of the CDR3 is 13 residues. The V gene lost 6 bases and the J gene lost 4 bases, with 12 bases spanning the gap. The CDR3 region is CASSLKGSTEAFF. CDR3 sequence (DNA): TGTGCCAGCAGCTTAAAGGGGTCCACTGAAGCTTTCTTT.

This clonotype was recorded once. V is TRBV20-1 and J is TRBJ1-1, with TRBD1 as a possible D gene (5 bases). From germline, CDR1 is DFQATT and CDR2 SNEGSKA (reference sequence). The CDR3 totals 15 residues. CDR3 DNA sequence: TGCAGGGCTGGGGGGGATGTGTCGATCGGGACTGAAGCTTTCTTT. Its translation is CRAGGDVSIGTEAFF.

This clonotype has more than one count but fewer than ten. The J gene is TRBJ2-3, the V gene TRBV6-5, with D possibly TRBD1 on 6 matching bases. Trimming shortened V by 9 bases and J by 4 bases, and 17 bases separated the two germline ends. Germline assignment: CDR1 MNHEY and CDR2 SVGAGI. This CDR3 is 14 amino acids long. The CDR3 DNA follows: TGTGCCAGTTCCCCGCCAGGGGATTCAGATACGCAGTATTTT. Residues: CASSPPGDSDTQYF.

This clonotype was picked up one time. The chain is built from TRBV11-2 and TRBJ2-3; no definite D call. Germline V gene sequence: CDR1 SGHAT, CDR2 FQNNGV. The CDR3 runs to 17 residues. Trimming removed 0 bases from V and 0 bases from J, with 13 bases in between. The CDR3 DNA reads as TGTGCCAGCAGCTTAGAGTCTCAGCTAAAGAGCACAGATACGCAGTATTTT. Encoded protein: CASSLESQLKSTDTQYF.

This chain uses TRBV10-3 with TRBJ2-7; D not certain. Germline V gene lookup returns CDR1 ENHRY and CDR2 SYGVKD. V was trimmed by 4 bases and J by 5 bases, leaving 12 bases between them. CDR3 length equals 13 residues. The CDR3 spells CAISVGDRHEQYF. For the CDR3, the DNA is TGTGCCATCAGTGTTGGGGATCGGCACGAGCAGTACTTC.

The chain recombines TRBV27 with TRBJ1-6; D is perhaps TRBD1 (5 bases). The CDR3 loop spans 15 amino acids. V was cut by 2 bases and J by 7 bases, with 12 bases left in between. The germline gives CDR1 MNHEY, CDR2 SMNVEV (reference sequence). In DNA form, the CDR3 reads TGTGCCAGCAGTTTACGTATGGGGGGAAATTCACCCCTCCACTTT. Protein sequence: CASSLRMGGNSPLHF.

This clonotype was observed a handful of times. CDR3 nucleotide sequence: TGCGCCAGCAGCCAAGTGGGATCGGGCGAGCAGTACTTC. Its translation is CASSQVGSGEQYF. V usage is TRBV4-1 and J usage is TRBJ2-7; no clear D gene. V dropped 1 base and J dropped 6 bases, with 10 bases sitting between them. Germline V gene lookup returns CDR1 MGHRA and CDR2 YSYEKL. CDR3 length equals 13 residues.

This clonotype has only one observation. The chain couples TRBV6-1 to TRBJ2-5; tentatively, D is TRBD2 (7 bases). Germline values: CDR1 MNHNS, CDR2 SASEGT. There are 14 residues in the CDR3. Trimming removed 8 bases at V and 5 bases at J, with 18 bases between. CDR3 amino acids: CASAWGGRGETQYF. For the CDR3, the DNA is TGTGCCAGCGCGTGGGGGGGGCGCGGGGAGACCCAGTACTTC.

V is TRBV11-2 and J is TRBJ2-1; 8 nucleotides agree with TRBD2. Trimming cost V 4 bases and J 8 bases; bases outside gene matches: 10. Looked up from germline, CDR1 is SGHAT and CDR2 is FQNNGV. The CDR3 extends over 15 amino acids. The CDR3 sequence is CASSSPGGGPHEQFF. The DNA for the CDR3 is TGTGCCAGCAGCTCCCCGGGAGGGGGGCCGCATGAGCAGTTCTTC.

The V and J genes are TRBV7-2 and TRBJ2-1, with D tentatively TRBD2 (6 bases). Germline V gene lookup returns CDR1 SGHTA and CDR2 FQGNSA. V dropped 5 bases and J dropped 10 bases, with 18 bases sitting between them. The CDR3 is made up of 14 amino acids. Here the CDR3 reads CASSTHGQAGEQFF. The CDR3 DNA reads TGTGCCAGCAGCACTCATGGTCAGGCGGGGGAGCAGTTCTTC. The full variable domain, in which reference TRBV7-2 and TRBJ2-1 provide the parts outside the CDR3, is GAGVSQSPSNKVTEKGKDVELRCDPISGHTALYWYRQSLGQGLEFLIYFQGNSAPDKSGLPSDRFSAERTGGSVSTLTIQRTQQEDSAVYLCASSTHGQAGEQFFGPGTRLTVL.

This chain's CDR3 is CASSFIGTGGTQYF. CDR3 nucleotides: TGTGCCAGCAGTTTCATCGGAACCGGAGGGACCCAGTACTTC. The chain combines TRBV27 with TRBJ2-5, with a weak D call TRBD2 (5 bases). CDR1 and CDR2 (germline): MNHEY, SMNVEV (reference sequence). The CDR3 extends over 14 amino acids. With 3 bases removed from V and 7 bases from J, the gap between germline ends came to 15 bases.

This clonotype came up a few times. The chain links TRBV5-1 to TRBJ1-5, with TRBD1 identical over 7 bases. Per the germline V gene, CDR1 is SGHRS and CDR2 is YFSETQ. This CDR3 is 14 amino acids long. The trim removed 4 bases at V and 6 bases at J, leaving 7 bases unmatched. CDR3 residues: CASSAQGGGQPQHF. CDR3 sequence (DNA): TGCGCCAGCAGCGCCCAGGGGGGCGGTCAGCCCCAGCATTTT.

The chain links TRBV6-2 or TRBV6-3 to TRBJ2-7; a possible D gene is TRBD1 (6 bases). Trimming took 7 bases from V and 0 from J, leaving 13 bases between them. Germline CDR1 reads MNHEY; CDR2 reads SVGEGT. This CDR3 has 14 amino acids. The DNA of the CDR3 is TGTGCCAGCAAACCACGACAGGCCTCCTACGAGCAGTACTTC. Amino acids: CASKPRQASYEQYF.

In this sample, this clonotype turned up a few times. The rearrangement joins TRBV10-2 to TRBJ2-1, with 7 bases identical to TRBD2. V dropped 5 bases and J dropped 8; count of bases not matched to a gene: 3. Germline V CDR1 and CDR2: WSHSY, SAAADI. This CDR3 spans 12 amino acids. The CDR3 coding sequence is TGCGCCAGCAGTAAACTAGCGTATGAGCAGTTCTTC. Translation: CASSKLAYEQFF.

This clonotype was detected a few times. The chain joins TRBV7-2 to TRBJ1-3, with a tentative D call TRBD1 (6 bases). CDR1 is SGHTA and CDR2 is FQGNSA in the germline V gene. V was cut by 6 bases and J by 5 bases, with 14 bases left in between. The CDR3 is 14 amino acids. CDR3 nucleotides: TGTGCCAGCAGACGGGGCAGGGGTCGAAACACCATATATTTT. This codes for CASRRGRGRNTIYF.

Many counts were recorded for this clonotype. The chain couples TRBV7-2 to TRBJ2-7; D remains ambiguous. The V gene's germline CDR1 is SGHTA and CDR2 FQGNSA. This CDR3 has 16 residues. Trimming took off 1 base at V and 0 bases at J, with 13 bases between the two ends. Written as DNA, the CDR3 is TGTGCCAGCAGCTTAGTCGGCAGCATATCCTCCTACGAGCAGTACTTC. As protein: CASSLVGSISSYEQYF.

This rearrangement joins TRBV6-6 to TRBJ2-2, with D perhaps assigned TRBD1 or TRBD2 (5 bases each). CDR3 length: 14 residues. With 8 bases removed from V and 8 bases from J, the gap between germline ends came to 18 bases. Germline V gives CDR1 MNHNY, CDR2 SVGAGI (reference sequence). CDR3 protein: CASVRDLFQGELFF. DNA for the CDR3: TGTGCCAGCGTCCGGGACCTCTTCCAGGGGGAGCTGTTTTTT.

The V and J genes are TRBV20-1 and TRBJ2-2, with 8 bases fitting TRBD2. The CDR3 is made up of 16 amino acids. The germline V gene has CDR1 DFQATT and CDR2 SNEGSKA (reference sequence). Trimming took 6 bases from V and 0 from J; bases not matched to a gene: 9. The CDR3 reads CSAKPAGGANTGELFF. In DNA, the CDR3 is TGCAGTGCCAAACCCGCGGGGGGAGCGAACACCGGGGAGCTGTTTTTT.

This clonotype has a handful of counts. The chain couples TRBV2 to TRBJ1-5; D ambiguous. Trimming took 6 bases from V and 0 from J, leaving 15 bases between them. The CDR3 is 16 amino acids. Germline loops: CDR1 SNHLY, CDR2 FYNNEI. The CDR3 region has the DNA TGTGCCAGCAGCCCTACAGTAATTTATAGCAATCAGCCCCAGCATTTT. The encoded protein is CASSPTVIYSNQPQHF.

This clonotype was seen repeatedly, ten times or more. V gene TRBV7-2 combines with J gene TRBJ2-7; D not certain. This CDR3 comprises 12 residues. V dropped 4 bases and J dropped 3 bases, with 7 bases sitting between them. Per the germline V gene, CDR1 is SGHTA and CDR2 is FQGNSA. The CDR3: CASSSIDYEQYF. The DNA of the CDR3 is TGTGCCAGCAGCTCCATCGACTACGAGCAGTACTTC.

The table lists this clonotype with a few counts. This chain uses TRBV6-2 or TRBV6-3 with TRBJ2-3, with TRBD2 identical over 10 bases. Germline CDR1 and CDR2: MNHEY and SVGEGT. The CDR3 has 17 amino acids. The ends lost 2 bases at V and 2 bases at J; junction bases unmatched: 7. CDR3: CASSYPGLAALTDTQYF. The DNA of the CDR3 is TGTGCCAGCAGTTACCCTGGACTAGCGGCCCTCACAGATACGCAGTATTTT.

The CDR3 DNA sequence: TGCGCCAGCAGCTTGGGGGACATGAACTACGAGCAGTACTTC. Amino acids: CASSLGDMNYEQYF. The V gene is TRBV5-1, the J gene TRBJ2-7; D may be TRBD1 (6 bases). The CDR3 runs to 14 residues. Between the trimmed V and J ends, which lost 0 bases and 3 bases, there was a span of 10 bases. CDR1 and CDR2 (germline): SGHRS, YFSETQ.